This record covers a single TCR beta chain. It has no known antigen specificity. No much larger clone exists at a distance of one base, and base qualities are not known. Patients with autoimmune disease history or receiving systemic immunosuppression were excluded from the trial. Peripheral blood for TCR sequencing was drawn from every dose cohort at baseline, at cycle 4 day 1 and at cycle 7 day 1. The samples were drawn from a first-in-human, open-label, multicenter phase I dose-escalation trial of ivuxolimab. Adults with locally advanced or metastatic melanoma, renal cell, hepatocellular, or head and neck squamous cell carcinoma were enrolled in the trial. CD4+ and CD8+ T cells were sorted separately from peripheral blood before TCR sequencing. These data are taken from a study of OX40 agonist ivuxolimab in advanced cancers. At the level of the whole study: Ivuxolimab was an agonistic, fully human IgG2 monoclonal antibody directed against OX40 (CD134), a costimulatory receptor. Intravenous ivuxolimab was administered to patients every 2 weeks at six dose levels: 0.01, 0.1, 0.3, 1.5, 3 and 10 mg/kg. In the dose-escalation cohort, 75% to 85% of patients were male, and the mean age was approximately 60 years with a range of about 20 to 80. Patients were allowed to have had prior anti-PD-1, anti-PD-L1 or anti-CTLA-4 therapy, and around two fifths of the dose-escalation patients had been treated with checkpoint inhibitors. The paper reports the monotherapy dose-escalation portion (N ≈ 50 patients) of the phase I ivuxolimab trial. The purpose of peripheral TCRbeta sequencing was to test whether ivuxolimab changed TCR sequence diversity and led to clonal T-cell expansion. Of the roughly 52 dose-escalation patients, hepatocellular carcinoma was present in 19, melanoma in some 15, renal cell carcinoma in 9 and head and neck cancer in 9. Partial responses occurred in three dose-escalation patients: two with cutaneous melanoma and one with hepatocellular carcinoma.

Paper-wide results and their limitations: At doses of 0.1 to 3.0 mg/kg, clonal expansion of both CD4+ and CD8+ T cells in blood was seen between baseline and week 6. Low levels of normalized T-cell clonal expansion were also seen in some patients who did not respond. In the 0.1-3.0 mg/kg groups, partial responders had among the lowest normalized peripheral clonal expansion, particularly in CD8+ T cells. Which antigens the clonally expanded peripheral T cells were specific for was not determined. After ivuxolimab, expanded clones were on average more numerous among CD8+ T cells than among CD4+ T cells.

Inclusive of the bounding cysteine and phenylalanine, the CDR3 is 15 residues long. The read is trimmed to its CDR3 DNA, 45 bases read in frame from base 1. Looking up the germline V gene yields CDR1 MNHEY and CDR2 SVGAGI. From V the trimming removes 2 bases and from J it removes 4 bases, while the gene matches leave 5 bases of the junction unaccounted for. To sequence the TCRbeta CDR3 region, genomic DNA was isolated from the sorted cells. The immunoSEQ Assay was used for sequencing of TCRbeta CDR3 regions. TCRdb provides this immuneACCESS table in a form limited to in-frame rearrangements. Some clones are lacking; in checked studies, under half of them reflect an unresolved V gene, and why the rest are absent is not known. The sample table records fewer than 45,000 clones; 65% to 75% of these occur just once. Roughly 18% of the sample is taken by the ten largest.

The sample in question was CD4+ or CD8+ T cells sorted from blood, obtained in a trial of the OX40 agonist ivuxolimab. Rearrangement joined TRBV6-5 to TRBJ1-3; TRBD1 aligns with 7 central bases. The TCR comes from an adult with an advanced solid tumor such as melanoma, head and neck, liver or kidney cancer. The DNA reads as follows: TGTGCCAGCAGTTACGCGCAGGGGGTCGGAAACACCATATATTTT. This translates into CASSYAQGVGNTIYF.